The source of this T cell receptor beta chain is a study of T-cell reconstitution after alpha-beta-depleted transplantation in children. This CDR3 contains 16 residues. Germline V gene lookup returns CDR1 SGHVS and CDR2 FQNEAQ. With 5 bases clipped from V and 4 bases from J, the junction kept 5 bases outside the gene matches. This sample's TCRbeta library carried unique molecular identifier barcodes. TCRdb itself ran the PCR reads through MiXCR, one entry per CDR3 protein. The table has about 340,000 distinct CDR3 sequences, 10% seen once; the top ten hold 2% to 2.5%. This clonotype was seen a handful of times.

This specimen consisted of PBMCs from the stem cell graft donor, obtained from the stem cell graft. The V and J genes are TRBV7-8 and TRBJ2-3; TRBD2 agrees at 14 bases. The TCR originated in a human donor who donated a stem cell graft to a child with acute lymphoblastic leukemia. The CDR3 sequence: CASSPETSGRADTQYF. The CDR3 DNA is TGTGCCAGCAGCCCTGAGACTAGCGGGAGGGCAGATACGCAGTATTTT.